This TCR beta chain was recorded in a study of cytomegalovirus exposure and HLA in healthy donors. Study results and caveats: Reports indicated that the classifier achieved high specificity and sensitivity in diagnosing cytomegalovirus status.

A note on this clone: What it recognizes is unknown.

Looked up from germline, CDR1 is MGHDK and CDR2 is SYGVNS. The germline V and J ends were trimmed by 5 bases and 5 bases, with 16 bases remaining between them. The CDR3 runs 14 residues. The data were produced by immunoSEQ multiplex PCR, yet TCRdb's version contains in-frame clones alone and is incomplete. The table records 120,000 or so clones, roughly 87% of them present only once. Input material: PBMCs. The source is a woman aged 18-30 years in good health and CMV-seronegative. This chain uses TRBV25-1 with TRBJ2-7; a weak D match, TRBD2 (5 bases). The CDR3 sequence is CASSPRDRPDEQYF. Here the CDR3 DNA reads TGTGCCAGCAGTCCCCGGGATAGGCCAGACGAGCAGTACTTC.